A single sample gave rise to the 26 T cell receptor beta chains below, sequenced in a study of blood T cell repertoires in COVID-19. Profiled with immunoSEQ multiplex PCR; TCRdb holds only in-frame clones, not every one. The table lists just under 250,000 clones, 75% to 90% of them singletons. Sequencing was carried out using PBMCs or T cells enriched from blood (not recorded which). These receptors all come from a woman under 40 who had recovered from COVID-19.

The chain employs TRBV7-9 and TRBJ1-2; 11 positions agree with TRBD1. With V trimmed by 6 bases and J by 7 bases, 4 bases remained unmatched. The CDR3 length is 13 residues. From germline, CDR1 is SEHNR and CDR2 FQNEAQ (reference sequence). CDR3 loop: CASSVDRGLGYTF. CDR3 sequence (DNA): TGTGCCAGCAGTGTGGACAGGGGGCTTGGCTACACCTTC.

This clone was observed a single time. The chain combines TRBV7-8 with TRBJ1-3; D is perhaps TRBD1 (5 bases). Per germline, CDR1 SGHVS and CDR2 FQNEAQ. The CDR3 totals 17 residues. Deletions cut 5 bases from V and 0 bases from J, with 17 bases between. CDR3 DNA sequence: TGTGCCAGCAGCGGAGGCCCCCCAGGGAACTCTGGAAACACCATATATTTT. Protein product: CASSGGPPGNSGNTIYF.

The chain uses TRBV7-9 and TRBJ1-2; 12 bases match TRBD1. CDR3 length equals 14 residues. Germline values: CDR1 SEHNR, CDR2 FQNEAQ (reference sequence). V shed 4 bases and J 6 bases; nucleotides not matched to a gene: 3. This CDR3 reads CASSSGQGADGYTF. In DNA form, the CDR3 reads TGTGCCAGCAGCTCGGGACAGGGGGCCGATGGCTACACCTTC. The entire variable domain, with the rest obtained from reference TRBV7-9 and TRBJ1-2, is as follows: DTGVSQNPRHKITKRGQNVTFRCDPISEHNRLYWYRQTLGQGPEFLTYFQNEAQLEKSRLLSDRFSAERPKGSFSTLEIQRTEQGDSAMYLCASSSGQGADGYTFGSGTRLTVV.

The chain combines TRBV10-3 with TRBJ1-2; 10 bases align to TRBD1. The CDR3 runs 14 residues. Germline V gene lookup returns CDR1 ENHRY and CDR2 SYGVKD. J was trimmed by 4 bases and V by 9 bases; bases with no gene match: 8. CDR3 residues: CAIRDRGASYGYTF. The CDR3 coding sequence is TGTGCCATACGGGACAGGGGAGCGTCCTATGGCTACACCTTC.

The gene calls are TRBV4-3 and TRBJ2-7, with a tentative D call TRBD2 (7 bases). The CDR3 consists of 18 residues. Germline V gene sequence: CDR1 LGHNA, CDR2 YSLEER. The V and J ends lost 0 bases and 0 bases respectively, with 18 bases between them. In DNA form, the CDR3 reads TGCGCCAGCAGCCAAGAAGGGTCGGGGGGCACCTTCTCCTACGAGCAGTACTTC. This sequence encodes CASSQEGSGGTFSYEQYF.

The chain uses TRBV19 and TRBJ1-1; 8 bases agree with TRBD1. This CDR3 comprises 15 residues. The germline CDR1 and CDR2 sequences are LNHDA and SQIVND (reference sequence). Trimming removed 1 base from V and 0 bases from J; junction bases left unmatched: 1. The DNA of the CDR3 is TGTGCCAGTAGTATAGGGGACAGGTTGAACACTGAAGCTTTCTTT. It specifies CASSIGDRLNTEAFF.

The chain carries TRBV7-2 and TRBJ2-5, with D tentatively TRBD1 (7 bases). The ends were cut back, 5 bases at V and 3 bases at J, with 16 bases in the middle. The CDR3 contains 15 residues. CDR1 and CDR2 (germline): SGHTA, FQGNSA. The CDR3, as DNA: TGTGCCAGCAGCCCCCGACAGGGAGGCAAAGAGACCCAGTACTTC. It translates to CASSPRQGGKETQYF.

The chain is built from TRBV5-4 and TRBJ2-1; 10 positions agree with TRBD2. CDR1 SGHNT and CDR2 YYREEE come from the germline V gene (reference sequence). The CDR3 contains 15 residues. Trimming at V came to 4 bases and at J to 4 bases, leaving 5 bases not matched to a gene. Here the CDR3 DNA reads TGTGCCAGCAGCCTTTGGACTAGCGGATACAATGAGCAGTTCTTC. Residues: CASSLWTSGYNEQFF.

The CDR3: CASSPHRVNQPQHF. The CDR3 DNA sequence: TGTGCCAGCAGCCCCCACAGGGTCAATCAGCCCCAGCATTTT. V gene TRBV7-2 combines with J gene TRBJ1-5; D is perhaps TRBD1 (6 bases). Germline CDR1 and CDR2: SGHTA and FQGNSA. V lost 5 bases to trimming and J lost 3 bases, with 11 bases between them. The CDR3 has 14 amino acids.

The table lists this clone with a few counts. The chain is built from TRBV7-9 and TRBJ1-1, with a tentative D call TRBD1 (5 bases). CDR3 length: 16 amino acids. CDR1 SEHNR and CDR2 FQNEAQ come from the germline V gene (reference sequence). Trimming took 1 base from V and 6 from J, leaving 18 bases between them. CDR3: CASSLVEGRSYAEAFF. The CDR3 DNA reads as TGTGCCAGCAGCTTAGTGGAGGGGAGAAGTTACGCTGAAGCTTTCTTT.

This chain joins TRBV5-1 and TRBJ2-5; D is possibly TRBD1 (6 bases). The V and J ends lost 2 bases and 1 base respectively, with 30 bases between them. Looked up from germline, CDR1 is SGHRS and CDR2 is YFSETQ. The CDR3 spans 21 residues. The CDR3 DNA follows: TGCGCCAGCAGCTTCCCCTACGAGATTACAGGGCTAGGCGCCTTCCAAGAGACCCAGTACTTC. Amino acid sequence: CASSFPYEITGLGAFQETQYF.

The chain employs TRBV27 and TRBJ1-2; possibly TRBD1 for D (5 bases). Germline V CDR1 and CDR2: MNHEY, SMNVEV (reference sequence). This CDR3 contains 11 residues. The CDR3 protein is CVTGGNYGYTF. DNA of the CDR3: TGTGTAACGGGGGGAAACTATGGCTACACCTTC.

The chain joins TRBV27 to TRBJ1-2; D gene unclear. The CDR3 has 15 amino acids. Germline CDR1 and CDR2: MNHEY and SMNVEV (reference sequence). Trimming shortened V by 0 bases and J by 0 bases, and 8 bases separated the two germline ends. The CDR3 spells CASSLSREANYGYTF. The CDR3 DNA follows: TGTGCCAGCAGTTTATCGAGGGAGGCTAACTATGGCTACACCTTC.

The rearrangement joins TRBV28 to TRBJ1-1; D gene unclear. Per the germline V gene, CDR1 is MDHEN and CDR2 is SYDVKM. CDR3 length: 12 amino acids. Trimming shortened V by 5 bases and J by 5 bases, and 9 bases separated the two germline ends. The DNA of the CDR3 is TGTGCCAGCAGTCCCTCCAGGACTGAAGCTTTCTTT. Protein product: CASSPSRTEAFF.

CDR3 region: CASSFGQGNSPLHF. In DNA, the CDR3 is TGTGCCAGCAGCTTCGGCCAGGGTAATTCACCCCTCCACTTT. The V and J genes are TRBV11-2 and TRBJ1-6, with D tentatively TRBD1 (5 bases). In germline, CDR1 is SGHAT, CDR2 FQNNGV. V was cut by 3 bases and J by 6 bases, with 9 bases left in between. This CDR3 spans 14 amino acids. Looking up the rest from reference TRBV11-2 and TRBJ1-6 gives the full variable domain: EAGVAQSPRYKIIEKRQSVAFWCNPISGHATLYWYQQILGQGPKLLIQFQNNGVVDDSQLPKDRFSAERLKGVDSTLKIQPAKLEDSAVYLCASSFGQGNSPLHFGNGTRLTVT.

The V call is TRBV28, the J call TRBJ1-5; D might be TRBD1 (6 bases). CDR1 is MDHEN and CDR2 is SYDVKM in the germline V gene. The V gene lost 0 bases and the J gene lost 0 bases, with 27 bases spanning the gap. The CDR3 runs 22 residues. This chain's CDR3 is CASSLCTAQGLRPLCSNQPQHF. The CDR3, as DNA: TGTGCCAGCAGTTTATGCACAGCGCAGGGGTTGCGGCCACTGTGTAGCAATCAGCCCCAGCATTTT.

The chain links TRBV12-3 or TRBV12-4 to TRBJ1-2; D remains ambiguous. With 2 bases removed from V and 12 bases from J, the gap between germline ends came to 4 bases. This CDR3 is built from 9 residues. The CDR3 coding sequence is TGTGCCAGCAGTTTACGGGACACCTTC. Amino acid sequence: CASSLRDTF.

The V and J genes are TRBV5-1 and TRBJ2-1, with 14 bases aligning to TRBD2. Germline CDR1 and CDR2: SGHRS and YFSETQ. After removal of 2 bases from V and 9 bases from J, the junction contained 10 bases not matched to a gene. The CDR3 is 17 residues long. The CDR3 region is CASSLGGGLAGATEQFF. In DNA form, the CDR3 reads TGCGCCAGCAGCTTAGGAGGGGGACTAGCGGGAGCAACTGAGCAGTTCTTC.

This chain joins TRBV4-1 and TRBJ1-1, with D hard to call. Trimming shortened V by 9 bases and J by 1 base, and 12 bases separated the two germline ends. Germline V gene lookup returns CDR1 MGHRA and CDR2 YSYEKL. The CDR3 is 13 residues long. This CDR3 is CASRGMGNTEAFF. The CDR3 DNA follows: TGCGCCAGTCGGGGTATGGGGAACACTGAAGCTTTCTTT.

This sequence joins TRBV6-4 and TRBJ2-2; D call uncertain. V was clipped by 4 bases and J by 3 bases, with 12 bases between them. Per germline, CDR1 MRHNA and CDR2 SNTAGT. The length of the CDR3 is 15 residues. The CDR3 DNA sequence: TGTGCCAGCAGTGCCGCGGCGGATCACACCGGGGAGCTGTTTTTT. It codes for CASSAAADHTGELFF.

This rearrangement joins TRBV3-1 (or the pseudogene TRBV3-2) to TRBJ2-3; TRBD2 is a possible D gene (5 bases). CDR3 length: 15 residues. V gave up 3 bases and J gave up 0 bases, with 10 bases separating them. The germline V gene encodes CDR1 LGHDT and CDR2 YNNKEL (reference sequence). CDR3 sequence: CASSQGGSSTDTQYF. The CDR3 DNA reads as TGTGCCAGCAGCCAGGGCGGGTCTAGCACAGATACGCAGTATTTT.

The chain employs TRBV14 and TRBJ1-1; maybe TRBD1 (5 bases). CDR1 and CDR2 from the germline V gene are SGHDN and FVKESK. The V gene lost 4 bases and the J gene lost 0 bases, with 12 bases spanning the gap. There are 15 residues in the CDR3. CDR3 in amino acids: CASSPYTGLNTEAFF. CDR3 nucleotides: TGTGCCAGCAGCCCCTATACAGGACTGAACACTGAAGCTTTCTTT.

This clone was seen a handful of times. The chain links TRBV7-9 to TRBJ1-1, with 8 nucleotides matching TRBD1. This CDR3 region has 17 residues. CDR1 and CDR2 from the germline V gene are SEHNR and FQNEAQ (reference sequence). Trimming removed 6 bases from V and 0 bases from J; junction bases left unmatched: 12. CDR3 amino acids: CASSRPGTGAMNTEAFF. CDR3 nucleotide sequence: TGTGCCAGCAGTCGTCCCGGGACAGGAGCCATGAACACTGAAGCTTTCTTT.

This rearrangement joins TRBV11-3 to TRBJ2-1, with D perhaps TRBD2 (6 bases). The V end lost 4 bases, the J end lost 5 bases, and 15 bases lay between the germline ends. Germline lookup yields CDR1 SGHNT and CDR2 YENEEA. The CDR3 covers 15 residues. CDR3 loop: CASSSSGLANNEQFF. The CDR3 DNA is TGTGCCAGCAGCTCCTCAGGCCTAGCGAACAATGAGCAGTTCTTC.

The CDR3 sequence is CASRLYGTGNYEQYF. For the CDR3, the DNA is TGTGCCAGCAGGCTTTACGGGACAGGGAACTACGAGCAGTACTTC. This chain links TRBV28 with TRBJ2-7, with 9 bases aligning to TRBD1. The CDR3 is made up of 15 amino acids. Germline V gene sequence: CDR1 MDHEN, CDR2 SYDVKM. Losses at the gene ends were 6 bases for V and 3 bases for J; bases not matched to a gene: 9.

The J gene is TRBJ1-5, the V gene TRBV19; TRBD1 aligns across 9 bases. The CDR3 runs to 18 residues. V was pared by 5 bases and J by 0 bases, with 11 bases of the junction left unmatched. CDR1 and CDR2 (germline): LNHDA, SQIVND (reference sequence). As DNA, the CDR3 is TGTGCCAGTAGTCGGGACAGGGAATCCCTTTTTAGCAATCAGCCCCAGCATTTT. Its translation is CASSRDRESLFSNQPQHF.